These 30 T cell receptor beta chains came from one sample sequenced in a study of shared clonotypes between healthy human individuals. The protocol was immunoSEQ multiplex PCR, while the TCRdb copy is restricted to in-frame clones and leaves out a portion. The table shows 2 million to 2.5 million clones, with around 95% occurring only once. Sequencing was performed on naive CD4+ T cells sorted from blood. Subset indicated: CD45RA+ positively selected. These receptors originate from a man aged 18 to 29 in good health.

The CDR3 DNA is TGTGCCAGCAGCTTGGAGGGCCGTCAAGTCAATCAGCCCCAGCATTTT. The encoded protein is CASSLEGRQVNQPQHF. The chain has TRBV5-8 and TRBJ1-5; D is unresolved. CDR1 is SGHTS and CDR2 is YDEGEE in the germline V gene. CDR3 length: 16 residues. V was pared by 0 bases and J by 3 bases, with 13 bases between.

As concerns this clone: The same CDR3 arises from other DNA sequences in this sample as well. J is TRBJ1-5 and V is TRBV27; TRBD1 matches 8 bases. Trimming took 3 bases from V and 2 from J; bases not matched to a gene: 0. Germline loops: CDR1 MNHEY, CDR2 SMNVEV (reference sequence). The CDR3 covers 14 residues. CDR3: CASSLTGGNQPQHF. DNA of the CDR3: TGTGCCAGCAGTTTGACAGGGGGCAATCAGCCCCAGCATTTT.

This chain joins TRBV30 and TRBJ1-1, with TRBD1 identical over 7 bases. Germline lookup yields CDR1 GTSNPN and CDR2 SVGIG (reference sequence). With V trimmed by 2 bases and J by 11 bases, 5 bases remained unmatched. The CDR3 has 11 residues. The CDR3 protein is CAWSRGREAFF. The CDR3 DNA reads as TGTGCCTGGAGTAGGGGGCGGGAGGCTTTCTTT.

The genes are TRBV5-1 and TRBJ1-6; TRBD1 agrees at 7 bases. Germline V gene data show CDR1 as SGHRS and CDR2 as YFSETQ. This CDR3 comprises 16 residues. The J segment lost 9 bases and the V segment lost 4 bases, leaving 13 bases of the junction unmatched. The CDR3: CASSAGPPQGGSPLHF. Here the CDR3 DNA reads TGCGCCAGCAGCGCGGGACCGCCGCAGGGGGGTTCACCCCTCCACTTT.

The chain carries TRBV29-1 and TRBJ2-6; 8 bases map to TRBD1. Per the germline V gene, CDR1 is SQVTM and CDR2 is ANQGSEA. The CDR3 extends over 17 amino acids. V was clipped by 6 bases and J by 0 bases; unmatched bases: 10. DNA for the CDR3: TGCAGCGTGACGACAGGGGTGACCTCCTCTGGGGCCAACGTCCTGACTTTC. This encodes CSVTTGVTSSGANVLTF.

The genes are TRBV11-1 and TRBJ2-1, with unresolved D. There are 15 residues in the CDR3. Germline loops: CDR1 SGHAT, CDR2 FQDESV (reference sequence). V was clipped by 3 bases and J by 8 bases, with 17 bases between them. The chain's CDR3 is CASSLELSPGDEQFF. The CDR3 coding sequence is TGTGCCAGCAGCTTGGAGCTGAGCCCTGGGGATGAGCAGTTCTTC.

The chain recombines TRBV2 with TRBJ1-4; no firm D call. The CDR3 is 11 residues long. V lost 2 bases and J 14 bases, leaving 9 bases between the germline ends. Germline V gene sequence: CDR1 SNHLY, CDR2 FYNNEI. CDR3 residues: CASSESFGLFF. CDR3 in DNA: TGTGCCAGCAGTGAAAGCTTTGGCCTGTTTTTT.

The chain is built from TRBV27 and TRBJ2-5; D possibly corresponds to TRBD1 (5 bases). Trimming removed 6 bases at V and 2 bases at J, with 10 bases between. This CDR3 comprises 13 residues. CDR1 is MNHEY, CDR2 SMNVEV, per germline (reference sequence). CDR3 amino acids: CASRNSGQETQYF. The DNA of the CDR3 is TGTGCCAGCAGAAACTCAGGGCAAGAGACCCAGTACTTC.

In regard to this clone: Other DNA sequences in the sample encode the same CDR3. CDR3 sequence reads: CASSYGTLAYEQYF. CDR3 sequence (DNA): TGTGCCAGCAGTTATGGGACACTAGCCTACGAGCAGTACTTC. V usage is TRBV6-6 and J usage is TRBJ2-7; maybe TRBD1 (6 bases). Trimming removed 3 bases from V and 2 bases from J, with 11 bases in between. Germline V gene sequence: CDR1 MNHNY, CDR2 SVGAGI (reference sequence). The CDR3 contains 14 residues.

The gene calls are TRBV5-1 and TRBJ2-7, with 9 bases identical to TRBD2. The CDR3 has 15 amino acids. CDR1 and CDR2 from the germline V gene are SGHRS and YFSETQ. Trimming at V came to 6 bases and at J to 0 bases, leaving 7 bases not matched to a gene. The CDR3 bases are TGCGCCAGCACCTACCTAGCGGGGAGCTCCTACGAGCAGTACTTC. It specifies CASTYLAGSSYEQYF.

Concerning this clone: The same CDR3 also results from other DNA sequences found in this sample. The V and J genes are TRBV30 and TRBJ1-6; 7 nucleotides line up with TRBD1. CDR1 GTSNPN and CDR2 SVGIG come from the germline V gene (reference sequence). Germline trimming cut 0 bases from V and 7 bases from J; bases unmatched to any gene: 3. This CDR3 is built from 14 residues. The CDR3 loop reads CAWSVLQGNSPLHF. The CDR3 DNA follows: TGTGCCTGGAGTGTATTACAGGGGAATTCACCCCTCCACTTT.

The chain is built from TRBV19 and TRBJ2-7; no firm D call. The CDR3 has 13 amino acids. Germline CDR1 LNHDA, CDR2 SQIVND (reference sequence). Trimming removed 5 bases from V and 3 bases from J, with 11 bases in between. The DNA for the CDR3 is TGTGCCAGTAGTGAGGAGTCTGACTACGAGCAGTACTTC. It yields the protein CASSEESDYEQYF.

V usage is TRBV9 and J usage is TRBJ1-2, with TRBD1 identical over 9 bases. This CDR3 has 14 residues. V was clipped by 3 bases and J by 6 bases; unmatched bases: 6. Germline V gene lookup returns CDR1 SGDLS and CDR2 YYNGEE. The DNA for the CDR3 is TGTGCCAGCAGCGGAATACAGGGGGCAGATGGCTACACCTTC. Translated, it gives CASSGIQGADGYTF.

The rearrangement joins TRBV5-4 to TRBJ2-3, with D possibly called TRBD1 or TRBD2 (5 bases each). This CDR3 contains 15 residues. Trimming took 2 bases from V and 2 from J, leaving 12 bases between them. Per germline, CDR1 SGHNT and CDR2 YYREEE (reference sequence). The DNA for the CDR3 is TGTGCCAGCAGCTTTAGGGACCAGCTCACAGATACGCAGTATTTT. Translation gives CASSFRDQLTDTQYF.

The chain combines TRBV30 with TRBJ2-4, with TRBD1 as a possible D gene (5 bases). V was trimmed by 2 bases and J by 1 base, leaving 24 bases between them. This CDR3 spans 19 amino acids. Germline CDR1 reads GTSNPN; CDR2 reads SVGIG (reference sequence). This CDR3 is CAWSLEGAIMETAKNIQYF. The CDR3 DNA reads as TGTGCCTGGAGTCTCGAAGGGGCCATAATGGAGACGGCCAAAAACATTCAGTACTTC.

In this sample, this clone turned up once. This chain uses TRBV9 with TRBJ1-1, with a tentative D call TRBD1 (6 bases). Trimming cost V 4 bases and J 0 bases, with 13 bases left between them. The germline V gene encodes CDR1 SGDLS and CDR2 YYNGEE. The CDR3 is 15 amino acids. The CDR3 region has the DNA TGTGCCAGCAGCATCTACGGGACAATGAACACTGAAGCTTTCTTT. It specifies CASSIYGTMNTEAFF.

For this clone: In the same sample, other DNA sequences code for this CDR3. This chain links TRBV9 with TRBJ2-7, with D maybe TRBD1 (6 bases). Germline loops: CDR1 SGDLS, CDR2 YYNGEE. The CDR3 sequence is 14 residues long. Trimming left V 1 base short and J 4 bases short, with 12 bases between. The DNA for the CDR3 is TGTGCCAGCAGCGTAACCGGGACATCGTACGAGCAGTACTTC. Its translation: CASSVTGTSYEQYF. The full variable domain, rest sourced from reference TRBV9 and TRBJ2-7, is DSGVTQTPKHLITATGQRVTLRCSPRSGDLSVYWYQQSLDQGLQFLIQYYNGEERAKGNILERFSAQQFPDLHSELNLSSLELGDSALYFCASSVTGTSYEQYFGPGTRLTVT.

V gene TRBV30 combines with J gene TRBJ2-1; 13 bases match TRBD2. Germline CDR1 reads GTSNPN; CDR2 reads SVGIG (reference sequence). There are 17 residues in the CDR3. Losses at the gene ends were 0 bases for V and 0 bases for J; bases not matched to a gene: 2. CDR3 nucleotides: TGTGCCTGGAGTGTGGGACTAGCGGGGCTCTCCTACAATGAGCAGTTCTTC. It yields the protein CAWSVGLAGLSYNEQFF.

The gene calls are TRBV9 and TRBJ1-2, with 10 bases fitting TRBD1. Germline V gives CDR1 SGDLS, CDR2 YYNGEE. The CDR3 is 16 residues long. V was pared by 3 bases and J by 7 bases, with 12 bases of the junction left unmatched. The CDR3 sequence: CASSAQGGTGVFGYTF. CDR3 sequence (DNA): TGTGCCAGCAGCGCCCAAGGGGGGACAGGGGTGTTTGGCTACACCTTC. Full variable domain (rest looked up from reference TRBV9 and TRBJ1-2): DSGVTQTPKHLITATGQRVTLRCSPRSGDLSVYWYQQSLDQGLQFLIQYYNGEERAKGNILERFSAQQFPDLHSELNLSSLELGDSALYFCASSAQGGTGVFGYTFGSGTRLTVV.

This chain uses TRBV5-5 with TRBJ1-3; D perhaps matches TRBD1 (5 bases). CDR3 length equals 16 residues. Germline CDR1 reads SGHKS; CDR2 reads YYEKEE (reference sequence). The V and J ends lost 0 bases and 0 bases respectively, with 10 bases between them. The CDR3 DNA is TGTGCCAGCAGCTTGGGACAGCTGTACTCTGGAAACACCATATATTTT. This sequence encodes CASSLGQLYSGNTIYF.

J is TRBJ2-5 and V is TRBV7-9; TRBD1 agrees at 11 bases. This CDR3 has 13 amino acids. The germline gives CDR1 SEHNR, CDR2 FQNEAQ (reference sequence). J lost 5 bases, V lost 11 bases, and 7 bases had no gene match. In nucleotides, the CDR3 is TGTGCCCTGGACAGGGGGCGCGTGGAGACCCAGTACTTC. Translated: CALDRGRVETQYF.

J is TRBJ1-2 and V is TRBV18, with D hard to call. Germline CDR1 is KGHSH and CDR2 is LQKENI. The CDR3 has 15 residues. The V end lost 5 bases, the J end lost 7 bases, and 20 bases lay between the germline ends. CDR3 DNA: TGTGCCAGCTCAGCTCCTACCCCGGGATTTTTTGGCTACACCTTC. It specifies CASSAPTPGFFGYTF.

This chain uses TRBV9 with TRBJ1-2; unclear D gene. The CDR3 extends over 13 amino acids. V lost 4 bases to trimming and J lost 4 bases, with 11 bases between them. The germline CDR1 and CDR2 sequences are SGDLS and YYNGEE. The chain's CDR3 is CASSPEPGYGYTF. The CDR3 DNA reads TGTGCCAGCAGCCCAGAACCGGGCTATGGCTACACCTTC.

The V gene is TRBV6-1, the J gene TRBJ1-2, with a tentative D call TRBD1 (6 bases). Germline CDR1 MNHNS, CDR2 SASEGT. V shed 6 bases and J shed 4 bases, with 15 bases lying between them. The CDR3 has 14 residues. The CDR3 nucleotides are TGTGCCAGCAGCAGAACAGGGACCACCTATGGCTACACCTTC. It encodes CASSRTGTTYGYTF.

This chain connects TRBV6-1 to TRBJ1-3; D not certain. Trimming pared 3 bases from V and 0 bases from J, leaving 9 bases between. The CDR3 runs to 15 residues. Per the germline V gene, CDR1 is MNHNS and CDR2 is SASEGT. The CDR3 is CASSDGLGSGNTIYF. The DNA for the CDR3 is TGTGCCAGCAGTGATGGGCTCGGCTCTGGAAACACCATATATTTT.

The chain employs TRBV2 and TRBJ2-3; 14 nucleotides agree with TRBD2. Germline V CDR1 and CDR2: SNHLY, FYNNEI. This CDR3 region has 15 residues. Trimming at V came to 2 bases and at J to 6 bases, leaving 1 base not matched to a gene. This CDR3 is CASSERTSGGDTQYF. CDR3 bases: TGTGCCAGCAGTGAAAGGACTAGCGGGGGGGATACGCAGTATTTT. The entire variable domain, with the rest obtained from reference TRBV2 and TRBJ2-3, is as follows: EPEVTQTPSHQVTQMGQEVILRCVPISNHLYFYWYRQILGQKVEFLVSFYNNEISEKSEIFDDQFSVERPDGSNFTLKIRSTKLEDSAMYFCASSERTSGGDTQYFGPGTRLTVL.

The CDR3 coding sequence is TGTGCCAGCAGCTTAGTTGTAGCGGGAGGGCCCCGGGAAAGGGATGAGCAGTTCTTC. Its protein product is CASSLVVAGGPRERDEQFF. V usage is TRBV7-8 and J usage is TRBJ2-1, with 11 bases identical to TRBD2. The V segment lost 1 base and the J segment 8 bases; nucleotides outside the gene matches: 16. This CDR3 region has 19 residues. The V gene's germline CDR1 is SGHVS and CDR2 FQNEAQ.

A word on this clone: Distinct nucleotide sequences in the sample also encode this CDR3. The rearrangement uses TRBV6-5 and TRBJ2-2, with D perhaps given as TRBD1 or TRBD2 (6 bases each). Germline CDR1 MNHEY, CDR2 SVGAGI. V lost 5 bases, J lost 3 bases, and 10 bases lay in between. The CDR3 covers 14 residues. This CDR3 reads CASSRRGDTGELFF. The CDR3 coding sequence is TGTGCCAGCAGTCGAAGGGGGGACACCGGGGAGCTGTTTTTT.

The chain is built from TRBV5-4 and TRBJ2-3; tentative D call: TRBD1 (6 bases). V shed 4 bases and J shed 1 base, with 13 bases lying between them. Germline CDR1 and CDR2: SGHNT and YYREEE (reference sequence). The CDR3 has 15 residues. The CDR3 reads CASSRPGQGTDTQYF. CDR3 nucleotide sequence: TGTGCCAGCAGCCGCCCGGGACAAGGCACAGATACGCAGTATTTT. Full variable domain (outside the CDR3, taken from reference TRBV5-4 and TRBJ2-3): ETGVTQSPTHLIKTRGQQVTLRCSSQSGHNTVSWYQQALGQGPQFIFQYYREEENGRGNFPPRFSGLQFPNYSSELNVNALELDDSALYLCASSRPGQGTDTQYFGPGTRLTVL.

To note about this clone: Other DNA sequences in the same sample also yield this CDR3. This chain uses TRBV6-1 with TRBJ2-2; 8 bases are shared with TRBD2. The CDR3 length is 14 residues. After removal of 7 bases from V and 1 base from J, the junction contained 2 bases not matched to a gene. Germline V gene data show CDR1 as MNHNS and CDR2 as SASEGT. CDR3 bases: TGTGCCAGCACCGGGACTAGGAACACCGGGGAGCTGTTTTTT. Translated: CASTGTRNTGELFF.